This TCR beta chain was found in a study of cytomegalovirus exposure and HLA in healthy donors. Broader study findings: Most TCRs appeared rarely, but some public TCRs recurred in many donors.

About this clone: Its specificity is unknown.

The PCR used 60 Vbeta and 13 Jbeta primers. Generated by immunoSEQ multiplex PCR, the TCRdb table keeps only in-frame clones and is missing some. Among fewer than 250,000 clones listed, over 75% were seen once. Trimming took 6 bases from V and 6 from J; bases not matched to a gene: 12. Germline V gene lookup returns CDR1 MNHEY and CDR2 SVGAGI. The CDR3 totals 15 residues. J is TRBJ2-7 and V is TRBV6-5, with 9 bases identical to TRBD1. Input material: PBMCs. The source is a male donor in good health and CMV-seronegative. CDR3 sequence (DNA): TGTGCCAGCAGGTCTTGGGGACAGGGAGATTCCGAGCAGTACTTC. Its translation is CASRSWGQGDSEQYF.